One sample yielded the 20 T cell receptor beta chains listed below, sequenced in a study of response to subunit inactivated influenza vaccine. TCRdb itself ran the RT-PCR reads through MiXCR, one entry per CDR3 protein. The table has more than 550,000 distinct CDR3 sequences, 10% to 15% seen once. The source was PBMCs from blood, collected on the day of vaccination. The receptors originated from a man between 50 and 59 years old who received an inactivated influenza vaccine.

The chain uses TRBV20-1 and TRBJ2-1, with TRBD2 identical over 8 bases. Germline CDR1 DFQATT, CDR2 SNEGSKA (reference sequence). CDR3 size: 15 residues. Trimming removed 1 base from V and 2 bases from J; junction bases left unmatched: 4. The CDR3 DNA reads TGCAGTGCTAGAGGACGGGAGGGCCCCTACAATGAGCAGTTCTTC. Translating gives CSARGREGPYNEQFF.

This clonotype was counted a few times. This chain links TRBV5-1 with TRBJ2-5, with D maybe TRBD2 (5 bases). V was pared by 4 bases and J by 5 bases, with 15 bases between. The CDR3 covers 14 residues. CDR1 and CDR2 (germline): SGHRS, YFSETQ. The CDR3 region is CASSREPVRETQYF. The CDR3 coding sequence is TGCGCCAGCAGCCGGGAACCAGTTAGGGAGACCCAGTACTTC.

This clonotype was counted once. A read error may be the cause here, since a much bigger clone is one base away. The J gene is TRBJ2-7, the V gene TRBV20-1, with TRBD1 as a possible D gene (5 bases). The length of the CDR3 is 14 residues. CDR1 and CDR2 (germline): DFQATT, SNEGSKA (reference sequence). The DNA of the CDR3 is TGCACTGCTAGAGTCAAGGGGCTAAGCTACGAGCAGTACTTC. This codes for CTARVKGLSYEQYF.

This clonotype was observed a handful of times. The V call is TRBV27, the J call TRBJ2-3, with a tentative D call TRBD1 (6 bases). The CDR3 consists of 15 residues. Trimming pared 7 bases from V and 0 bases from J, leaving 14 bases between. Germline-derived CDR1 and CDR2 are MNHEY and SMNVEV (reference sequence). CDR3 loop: CASTKRGQSTDTQYF. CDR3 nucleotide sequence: TGTGCCAGCACCAAAAGAGGACAGAGCACAGATACGCAGTATTTT.

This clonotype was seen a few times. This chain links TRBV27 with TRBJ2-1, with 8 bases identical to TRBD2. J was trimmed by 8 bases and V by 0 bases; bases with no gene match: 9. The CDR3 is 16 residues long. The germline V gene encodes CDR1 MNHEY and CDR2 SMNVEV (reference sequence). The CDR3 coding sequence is TGTGCCAGCAGTTTATCGGCCAGCGGGAGTACCTATGAGCAGTTCTTC. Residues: CASSLSASGSTYEQFF.

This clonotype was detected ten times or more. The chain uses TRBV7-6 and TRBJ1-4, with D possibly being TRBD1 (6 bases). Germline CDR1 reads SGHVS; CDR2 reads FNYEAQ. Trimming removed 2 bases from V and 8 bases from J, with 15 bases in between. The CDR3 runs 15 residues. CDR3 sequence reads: CASSLTQGLGEKLFF. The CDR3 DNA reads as TGTGCCAGCAGCTTAACCCAGGGGCTGGGGGAAAAACTGTTTTTT.

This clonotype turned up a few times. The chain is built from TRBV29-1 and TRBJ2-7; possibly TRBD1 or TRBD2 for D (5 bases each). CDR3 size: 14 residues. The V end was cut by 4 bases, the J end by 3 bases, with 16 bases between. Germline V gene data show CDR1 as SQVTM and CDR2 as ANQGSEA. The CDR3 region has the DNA TGCAGCGTTGGGATCCGGGGACGGGACTACGAGCAGTACTTC. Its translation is CSVGIRGRDYEQYF.

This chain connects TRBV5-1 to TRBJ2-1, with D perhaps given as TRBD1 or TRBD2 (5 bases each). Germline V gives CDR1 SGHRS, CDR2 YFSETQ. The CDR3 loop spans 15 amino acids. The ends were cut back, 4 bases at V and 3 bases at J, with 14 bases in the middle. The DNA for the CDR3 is TGCGCCAGCAGCGCGGACGGGACGCACTACAATGAGCAGTTCTTC. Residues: CASSADGTHYNEQFF.

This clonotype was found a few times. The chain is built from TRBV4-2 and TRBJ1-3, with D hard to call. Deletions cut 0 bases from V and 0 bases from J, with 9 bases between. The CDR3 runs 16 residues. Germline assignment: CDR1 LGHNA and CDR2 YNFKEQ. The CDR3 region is CASSQEGGSSGNTIYF. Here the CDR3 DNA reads TGTGCCAGCAGCCAAGAAGGAGGCTCCTCTGGAAACACCATATATTTT.

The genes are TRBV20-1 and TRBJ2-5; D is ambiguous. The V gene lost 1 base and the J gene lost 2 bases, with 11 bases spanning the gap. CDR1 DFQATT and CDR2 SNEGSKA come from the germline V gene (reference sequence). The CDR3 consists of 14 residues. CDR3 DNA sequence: TGCAGTGCTAGAGGCCTTACCCTACAAGAGACCCAGTACTTC. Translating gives CSARGLTLQETQYF.

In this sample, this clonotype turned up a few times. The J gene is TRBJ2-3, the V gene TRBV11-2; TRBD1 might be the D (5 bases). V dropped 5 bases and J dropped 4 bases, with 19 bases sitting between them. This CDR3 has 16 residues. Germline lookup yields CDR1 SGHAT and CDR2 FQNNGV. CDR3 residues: CASSPRVGRAADTQYF. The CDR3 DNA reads TGTGCCAGCAGCCCTCGTGTGGGCAGGGCGGCAGATACGCAGTATTTT.

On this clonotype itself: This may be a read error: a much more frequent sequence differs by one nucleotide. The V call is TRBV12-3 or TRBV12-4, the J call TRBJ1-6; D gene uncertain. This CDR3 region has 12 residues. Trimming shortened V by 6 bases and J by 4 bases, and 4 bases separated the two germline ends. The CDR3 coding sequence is TGTGCCAGCAGATTATATAATTCACCCCTCCACTTT. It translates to CASRLYNSPLHF.

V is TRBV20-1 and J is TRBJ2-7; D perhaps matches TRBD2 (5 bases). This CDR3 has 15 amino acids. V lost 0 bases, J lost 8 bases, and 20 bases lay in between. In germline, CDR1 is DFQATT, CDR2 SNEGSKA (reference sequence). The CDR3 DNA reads TGCAGTGCTAGAGATTCTAGTCTAGCCGCAAGCAAGCAGTACTTC. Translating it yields CSARDSSLAASKQYF.

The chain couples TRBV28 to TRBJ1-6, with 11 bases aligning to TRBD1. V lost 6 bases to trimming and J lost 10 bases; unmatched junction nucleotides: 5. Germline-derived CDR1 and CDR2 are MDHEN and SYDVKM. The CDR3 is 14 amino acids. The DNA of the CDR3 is TGTGCCAGCAGACCGGGACAGGGGGTCTCACCCCTCCACTTT. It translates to CASRPGQGVSPLHF.

The CDR3 protein is CASSVTRLATDTQYF. For the CDR3, the DNA is TGTGCCAGCAGTGTAACACGCCTGGCCACAGATACGCAGTATTTT. V usage is TRBV2 and J usage is TRBJ2-3; no clear D gene. Germline CDR1 reads SNHLY; CDR2 reads FYNNEI. The CDR3 runs to 15 residues. The ends were cut back, 4 bases at V and 2 bases at J, with 13 bases in the middle.

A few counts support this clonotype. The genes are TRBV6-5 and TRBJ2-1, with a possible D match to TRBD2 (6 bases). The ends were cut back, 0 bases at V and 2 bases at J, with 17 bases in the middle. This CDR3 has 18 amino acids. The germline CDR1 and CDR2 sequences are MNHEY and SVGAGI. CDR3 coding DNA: TGTGCCAGCAGTTACTCGTGGGACTCATCCTTCGCCTACAATGAGCAGTTCTTC. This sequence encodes CASSYSWDSSFAYNEQFF.

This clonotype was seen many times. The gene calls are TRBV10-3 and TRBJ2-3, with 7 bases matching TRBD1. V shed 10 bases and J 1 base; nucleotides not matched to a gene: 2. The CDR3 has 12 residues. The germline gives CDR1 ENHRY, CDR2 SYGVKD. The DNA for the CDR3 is TGTGCCACTGGACAGGGCACAGATACGCAGTATTTT. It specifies CATGQGTDTQYF.

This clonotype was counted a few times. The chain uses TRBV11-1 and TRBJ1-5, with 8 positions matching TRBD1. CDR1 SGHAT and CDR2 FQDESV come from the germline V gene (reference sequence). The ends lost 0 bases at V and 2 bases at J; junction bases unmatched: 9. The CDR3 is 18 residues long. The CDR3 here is CASSLAGTTGGGNQPQHF. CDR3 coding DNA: TGTGCCAGCAGCTTAGCGGGGACAACAGGGGGGGGCAATCAGCCCCAGCATTTT.

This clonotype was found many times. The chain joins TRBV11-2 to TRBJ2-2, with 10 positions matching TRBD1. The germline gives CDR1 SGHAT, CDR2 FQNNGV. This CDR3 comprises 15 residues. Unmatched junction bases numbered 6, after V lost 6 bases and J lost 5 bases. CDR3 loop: CASRMGQGYTGELFF. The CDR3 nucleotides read TGTGCCAGCAGGATGGGACAGGGGTATACCGGGGAGCTGTTTTTT.

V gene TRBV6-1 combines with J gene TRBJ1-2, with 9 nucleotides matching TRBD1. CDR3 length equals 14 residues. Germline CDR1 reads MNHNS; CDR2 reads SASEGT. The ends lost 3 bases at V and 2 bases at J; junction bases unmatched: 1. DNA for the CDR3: TGTGCCAGCAGTGATGGGACAGGGAACTATGGCTACACCTTC. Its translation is CASSDGTGNYGYTF.